A single count supports the clone carrying this T cell receptor (beta chain). One end of the junction is discordant with germline, which a read error may explain. CDR3 length: 16 amino acids. Germline V gene lookup returns CDR1 SGHTA and CDR2 FQGTGA. The data originate from a study of T-cell reconstitution after alpha-beta-depleted transplantation in children. Unique molecular identifiers tagged the TCRbeta library. TCRdb reprocessed the PCR reads via MiXCR and lists one record per CDR3 protein. The sample lists some 500,000 distinct CDR3 sequences, approximately 32% occurring once. V and J are TRBV7-3 and TRBJ2-1; 8 nucleotides align to TRBD1. The sequence derives from a human donor who donated a stem cell graft to a child with aplastic anemia. The sequencing here drew on PBMCs from the stem cell graft donor, taken from the stem cell graft. In nucleotides, the CDR3 is TGTGCCAGCAGCTTAACTGTGACACAGGGGGGCAATAAGCAGTTCTTC. It translates to CASSLTVTQGGNKQFF.